This record concerns one T cell receptor (beta chain) sequence. Germline assignment: CDR1 SGHDN and CDR2 FVKESK. This CDR3 contains 13 residues. V was shortened by 7 bases and J by 3 bases, with 9 bases between the two germline ends. Original analysis: From reference gene primer amplification, estimates of nucleated cell counts were derived. The method was immunoSEQ multiplex PCR; TCRdb's version includes in-frame clones alone and lacks a portion of them. V and J calls plus clone size are reproduced from that table; the DNA served to infer D and trimming. The top ten hold about 8.6% of the sample, which has approximately 150,000 clones, 60% to 80% seen once. The data were obtained in a study of blood T cell repertoires in COVID-19. Across the whole study: Acute and convalescent COVID-19 specimens originated in the United States, Italy and Spain. Nucleic acid was either cDNA or gDNA, and it came from T cells, B-cell-depleted T cells, or PBMCs.

The sample comprised peripheral blood. The chain couples TRBV14 to TRBJ2-2; unclear D gene. The receptor was isolated from a man aged 50-59 years with active or convalescent COVID-19. In DNA, the CDR3 is TGTGCCAGCACCTTCACGGACACCGGGGAGCTGTTTTTT. Its translation is CASTFTDTGELFF. Complete variable domain (other parts from reference TRBV14 and TRBJ2-2): EAGVTQFPSHSVIEKGQTVTLRCDPISGHDNLYWYRRVMGKEIKFLLHFVKESKQDESGMPNNRFLAERTGGTYSTLKVQPAELEDSGVYFCASTFTDTGELFFGEGSRLTVL.